The 24 T cell receptor beta chains below were found in one sample sequenced in a study of graft-versus-host responses after intestinal transplantation. Clones were read by immunoSEQ multiplex PCR, and TCRdb kept only the in-frame ones, dropping some. Of under 150,000 clones in the sample, roughly 93% were seen once. Antigens for these TCRs are unknown. The sample consisted of unstimulated CD4+ T cells sorted from spleen or lymph node cells, taken before intestinal transplant. The receptors were gathered from a human donor who received an intestinal transplant.

The chain recombines TRBV5-1 with TRBJ2-1, with D unresolved. Between the trimmed V and J ends, which lost 1 base and 1 base, there was a span of 9 bases. Per germline, CDR1 SGHRS and CDR2 YFSETQ. The CDR3 totals 15 residues. In DNA form, the CDR3 reads TGCGCCAGCAGCTTGCTTCGCGGATCCTACAATGAGCAGTTCTTC. Residues: CASSLLRGSYNEQFF.

This clone was detected once. The V call is TRBV7-2, the J call TRBJ1-2; D possibly corresponds to TRBD1 (6 bases). The CDR3 consists of 13 residues. CDR1 is SGHTA, CDR2 FQGNSA, per germline. Trimming shortened V by 4 bases and J by 4 bases, and 10 bases separated the two germline ends. CDR3 DNA: TGTGCCAGCAGCTCAGACAGGTTCTATGGCTACACCTTC. Its protein product is CASSSDRFYGYTF.

About this clone: The junction and the germline gene differ at one end; a read error may be behind it. The CDR3, as DNA: TGTGCTAGCAGCTTAGCACCTACTTTGAACACCGGGGAGCTGTTTTTT. It yields the protein CASSLAPTLNTGELFF. The genes are TRBV7-7 and TRBJ2-2, with no clear D. CDR3 length equals 16 residues. Germline V lookup: CDR1 SSHAT, CDR2 FNYEAQ (reference sequence).

The rearrangement joins TRBV15 to TRBJ2-2; no definite D call. CDR1 and CDR2 (germline): LNHNV, YYDKDF (reference sequence). The CDR3 spans 14 residues. V lost 1 base to trimming and J lost 4 bases, with 7 bases between them. The CDR3 spells CATSRAGPTGELFF. CDR3 DNA sequence: TGTGCCACCAGCAGAGCAGGACCCACCGGGGAGCTGTTTTTT.

This clone is a singleton in its sample. This chain links TRBV18 with TRBJ1-4; D unresolved. Trimming pared 2 bases from V and 12 bases from J, leaving 10 bases between. The length of the CDR3 is 12 residues. Germline CDR1 KGHSH, CDR2 LQKENI. DNA for the CDR3: TGTGCCAGCTCACCAGGAAAGGTCGAACTGTTTTTT. This translates into CASSPGKVELFF. Full variable domain (missing parts from reference TRBV18 and TRBJ1-4): NAGVMQNPRHLVRRRGQEARLRCSPMKGHSHVYWYRQLPEEGLKFMVYLQKENIIDESGMPKERFSAEFPKEGPSILRIQQVVRGDSAAYFCASSPGKVELFFGSGTQLSVL.

J is TRBJ1-4 and V is TRBV5-1; 8 bases agree with TRBD1. This CDR3 region has 14 residues. The V gene's germline CDR1 is SGHRS and CDR2 YFSETQ. V dropped 4 bases and J dropped 7; count of bases not matched to a gene: 6. The CDR3 DNA follows: TGCGCCAGCAGCAGGACAGGGTTTCCTGAAAAACTGTTTTTT. Its protein product is CASSRTGFPEKLFF.

The chain carries TRBV19 and TRBJ2-1, with TRBD2 matching 9 bases. CDR1 LNHDA and CDR2 SQIVND come from the germline V gene (reference sequence). The CDR3 consists of 15 residues. The J segment lost 9 bases and the V segment lost 10 bases, leaving 16 bases of the junction unmatched. The chain's CDR3 is CATFRGGGRAGEQFF. CDR3 DNA: TGTGCCACCTTCAGGGGCGGCGGGAGGGCCGGTGAGCAGTTCTTC.

The chain joins TRBV5-6 to TRBJ1-3; the D is unclear. Germline V gives CDR1 SGHDT, CDR2 YYEEEE. Deletions cut 4 bases from V and 0 bases from J, with 11 bases between. The CDR3 extends over 15 amino acids. CDR3 nucleotide sequence: TGTGCCAGCAGCATTGACGGATTCTCTGGAAACACCATATATTTT. Amino acid sequence: CASSIDGFSGNTIYF.

Here the CDR3 DNA reads TGTGCCAGCAGTGCGTGGCGCGGGAGTAAGAATGAGCAGTTCTTC. This translates into CASSAWRGSKNEQFF. V usage is TRBV28 and J usage is TRBJ2-1; 7 bases are shared with TRBD2. This CDR3 contains 15 residues. After removal of 5 bases from V and 7 bases from J, the junction contained 11 bases not matched to a gene. Germline lookup yields CDR1 MDHEN and CDR2 SYDVKM.

The rearrangement uses TRBV28 and TRBJ2-3, with D perhaps matching TRBD2 (6 bases). The CDR3 has 14 residues. Germline CDR1 is MDHEN and CDR2 is SYDVKM. With 5 bases removed from V and 3 bases from J, the gap between germline ends came to 12 bases. Here the CDR3 reads CASSQAGRTDTQYF. CDR3 nucleotide sequence: TGTGCCAGCAGTCAGGCCGGGAGAACAGATACGCAGTATTTT.

This chain uses TRBV30 with TRBJ1-2; maybe TRBD1 (6 bases). This CDR3 has 13 residues. Germline CDR1 GTSNPN, CDR2 SVGIG (reference sequence). V shed 0 bases and J shed 8 bases, with 13 bases lying between them. The CDR3: CAWSVRRQAGYTF. The DNA of the CDR3 is TGTGCCTGGAGTGTACGGCGACAGGCCGGCTACACCTTC.

This chain uses TRBV2 with TRBJ2-1; 8 nucleotides match TRBD2. Germline CDR1 reads SNHLY; CDR2 reads FYNNEI. This CDR3 spans 12 amino acids. V shed 6 bases, J shed 15 bases, and the junction held 10 bases outside the gene matches. The CDR3 sequence: CASRKSGGTLFF. The CDR3 nucleotides read TGTGCCAGCAGGAAGTCGGGAGGGACACTGTTCTTC.

The J gene is TRBJ1-1, the V gene TRBV2; a weak D match, TRBD1 (5 bases). The germline V and J ends were trimmed by 6 bases and 1 base, with 12 bases remaining between them. Germline CDR1 SNHLY, CDR2 FYNNEI. This CDR3 spans 14 amino acids. CDR3 nucleotides: TGTGCCAGCAGATCCGGGACCCAGAACACTGAAGCTTTCTTT. Its translation: CASRSGTQNTEAFF.

This rearrangement joins TRBV27 to TRBJ2-2; 10 positions agree with TRBD1. The CDR3 spans 14 residues. V dropped 8 bases and J dropped 7; count of bases not matched to a gene: 7. Looked up from germline, CDR1 is MNHEY and CDR2 is SMNVEV (reference sequence). The CDR3 coding sequence is TGTGCCAGCCGGCCGTGGGACAGGGGCGGGGAGCTGTTTTTT. Its protein is CASRPWDRGGELFF.

The V gene is TRBV19, the J gene TRBJ2-1; D unresolved. V lost 5 bases, J lost 7 bases, and 6 bases lay in between. The CDR3 has 11 amino acids. Germline lookup yields CDR1 LNHDA and CDR2 SQIVND (reference sequence). The chain's CDR3 is CASSGMNEQFF. The CDR3 DNA is TGTGCCAGTAGTGGCATGAATGAGCAGTTCTTC.

This clone has only a few counts. A read error may produce the germline difference seen at one junction end. The chain recombines TRBV5-6 with TRBJ2-7; D is unclear. The CDR3 is 13 residues long. CDR1 and CDR2 from the germline V gene are SGHDT and YYEEEE. CDR3: CASSLNEDGEMDF. The CDR3 DNA reads as TGTGCCAGCAGCTTAAACGAGGACGGCGAGATGGACTTC.

The CDR3 coding sequence is TGTGCCAGCGGCTACTACGAAGAGCAGTACTTC. Amino acid sequence: CASGYYEEQYF. The V and J genes are TRBV6-5 and TRBJ2-7, with no clear D. The CDR3 totals 11 residues. The germline gives CDR1 MNHEY, CDR2 SVGAGI. V lost 8 bases, J lost 7 bases, and 12 bases lay in between.

This chain joins TRBV5-1 and TRBJ1-2, with D uncertain. Germline CDR1 reads SGHRS; CDR2 reads YFSETQ. This CDR3 is built from 13 residues. The V end lost 7 bases, the J end lost 6 bases, and 16 bases lay between the germline ends. CDR3 sequence: CASSSVQGDGYTF. The CDR3 DNA follows: TGCGCCAGCTCCTCCGTTCAAGGAGATGGCTACACCTTC.

The chain carries TRBV29-1 and TRBJ2-7, with 7 bases aligning to TRBD1. The length of the CDR3 is 13 residues. CDR1 and CDR2 from the germline V gene are SQVTM and ANQGSEA. The V segment lost 0 bases and the J segment 2 bases; nucleotides outside the gene matches: 1. The CDR3 reads CSVEEGQTYEQYF. CDR3 DNA: TGCAGCGTTGAAGAGGGACAGACCTACGAGCAGTACTTC.

The genes are TRBV19 and TRBJ2-1; D is ambiguous. Germline assignment: CDR1 LNHDA and CDR2 SQIVND (reference sequence). The CDR3 covers 11 residues. The germline V and J ends were trimmed by 10 bases and 4 bases, with 8 bases remaining between them. CDR3 protein: CATQVYNEQFF. Here the CDR3 DNA reads TGTGCCACCCAGGTTTACAATGAGCAGTTCTTC.

This clone was seen only once. J is TRBJ2-1 and V is TRBV6-5; 8 bases match TRBD2. CDR1 and CDR2 from the germline V gene are MNHEY and SVGAGI. This CDR3 is 14 amino acids long. After removal of 5 bases from V and 7 bases from J, the junction contained 7 bases not matched to a gene. The CDR3 sequence: CASSDGLALNEQFF. The CDR3 nucleotides read TGTGCCAGCAGTGACGGACTAGCATTGAATGAGCAGTTCTTC.

The CDR3 spells CAWGEGAAYTQYF. DNA for the CDR3: TGTGCCTGGGGGGAGGGGGCGGCGTATACGCAGTATTTT. The V call is TRBV30, the J call TRBJ2-3; D assignment may be TRBD1 or TRBD2 (7 bases each). V shed 5 bases and J shed 7 bases, with 16 bases lying between them. CDR3 length equals 13 residues. The germline V gene has CDR1 GTSNPN and CDR2 SVGIG (reference sequence).

The rearrangement joins TRBV9 to TRBJ1-5; D not certain. The V and J ends lost 4 bases and 3 bases respectively, with 11 bases between them. CDR1 and CDR2 (germline): SGDLS, YYNGEE. This CDR3 comprises 14 residues. CDR3 loop: CASSIEDTNQPQHF. The CDR3 region has the DNA TGTGCCAGCAGCATCGAAGACACCAATCAGCCCCAGCATTTT.

This chain connects TRBV18 to TRBJ2-5, with 10 bases that match TRBD1. The end of the DNA fits TRBJ2-7 better, so the J call may be wrong. This CDR3 has 14 residues. Germline CDR1 is KGHSH and CDR2 is LQKENI. The CDR3 here is CASSLGQGGREQYF. The CDR3 DNA sequence: TGTGCCAGCTCACTCGGACAGGGGGGACGCGAGCAGTACTTC.